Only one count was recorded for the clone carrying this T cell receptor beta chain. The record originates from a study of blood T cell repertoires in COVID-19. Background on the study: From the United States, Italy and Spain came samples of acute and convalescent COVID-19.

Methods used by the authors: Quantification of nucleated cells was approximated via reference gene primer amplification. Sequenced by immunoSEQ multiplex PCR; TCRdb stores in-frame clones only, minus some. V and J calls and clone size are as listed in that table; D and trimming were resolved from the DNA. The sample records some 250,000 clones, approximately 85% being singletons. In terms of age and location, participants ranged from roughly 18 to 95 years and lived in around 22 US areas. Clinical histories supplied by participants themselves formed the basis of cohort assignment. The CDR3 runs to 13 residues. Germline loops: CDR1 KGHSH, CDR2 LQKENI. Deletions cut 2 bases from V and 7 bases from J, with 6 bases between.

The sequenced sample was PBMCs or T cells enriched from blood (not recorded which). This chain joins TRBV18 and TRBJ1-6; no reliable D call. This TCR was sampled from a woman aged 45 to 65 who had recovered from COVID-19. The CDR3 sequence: CASSPGSNSPLHF. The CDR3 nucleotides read TGTGCCAGCTCACCAGGCTCCAATTCACCCCTCCACTTT. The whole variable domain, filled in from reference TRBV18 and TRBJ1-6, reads NAGVMQNPRHLVRRRGQEARLRCSPMKGHSHVYWYRQLPEEGLKFMVYLQKENIIDESGMPKERFSAEFPKEGPSILRIQQVVRGDSAAYFCASSPGSNSPLHFGNGTRLTVT.